Below are 8 T cell receptor beta chains sequenced from a single sample in a study of vaccination and CD4 T cells after COVID-19. The Oncomine TCR Beta short-read assay sequenced DNA from cultured CD4+ T cells. One entry per CDR3 protein, called by TCRdb with MiXCR from the PCR reads. The sample has about 3,500 distinct CDR3 sequences, about 33% seen once; the top ten hold roughly 30%. Stated treatment: approximately 9-day PBMC culture with coronavirus spike peptide pools or control peptides (ViraFEST assay). These receptors lack a known antigen. Sequencing used CD4+ T cells from blood, cultured in vitro. The receptors derive from a human donor who had recovered from COVID-19.

The chain has TRBV30 and TRBJ2-3, with 8 bases aligning to TRBD1. This CDR3 region has 12 residues. CDR1 and CDR2 (germline): GTSNPN, SVGIG (reference sequence). The J segment lost 6 bases and the V segment lost 5 bases, leaving 4 bases of the junction unmatched. Here the CDR3 DNA reads TGTGCCTGGGGACAGGGCGGGGATACGCAGTATTTT. Translated: CAWGQGGDTQYF.

The rearrangement joins TRBV19 to TRBJ1-6, with D unresolved. Trimming pared 5 bases from V and 8 bases from J, leaving 7 bases between. CDR3 size: 12 residues. Germline V gene lookup returns CDR1 LNHDA and CDR2 SQIVND (reference sequence). The CDR3 DNA reads as TGTGCCAGTAGTTTTCGGGATTCACCCCTCCACTTT. It specifies CASSFRDSPLHF.

The CDR3 is CASRRVGHLLTDTQYF. CDR3 DNA sequence: TGTGCCAGCAGACGGGTTGGTCACCTACTCACAGATACGCAGTATTTT. The rearrangement links TRBV27 to TRBJ2-3; D unresolved. Per the germline V gene, CDR1 is MNHEY and CDR2 is SMNVEV (reference sequence). The length of the CDR3 is 16 residues. V was pared by 6 bases and J by 2 bases, with 18 bases between.

This clonotype was counted only a few times. This chain links TRBV27 with TRBJ2-2, with 14 bases identical to TRBD2. The V segment lost 6 bases and the J segment 0 bases; nucleotides outside the gene matches: 0. CDR3 length equals 16 residues. CDR1 is MNHEY and CDR2 is SMNVEV in the germline V gene (reference sequence). The CDR3, as DNA: TGTGCCAGCAGGACTAGCGGGGGGGCGAACACCGGGGAGCTGTTTTTT. Amino acids: CASRTSGGANTGELFF.

This clonotype has a handful of counts. The gene calls are TRBV5-4 and TRBJ2-7; D possibly corresponds to TRBD1 (8 bases). The CDR3 has 14 amino acids. Germline lookup yields CDR1 SGHNT and CDR2 YYREEE (reference sequence). The germline V and J ends were trimmed by 4 bases and 6 bases, with 17 bases remaining between them. CDR3 nucleotide sequence: TGTGCCAGCAGCAACAGGGGGGGGGTCGGCGAGCAGTACTTC. Translation: CASSNRGGVGEQYF.

This clonotype was observed a few times. DNA of the CDR3: TGTGCCAGCAGCTTGGAAGAGACCCAGTACTTC. As protein: CASSLEETQYF. The chain is built from TRBV5-6 and TRBJ2-5; D remains ambiguous. The V and J ends lost 0 bases and 3 bases respectively, with 0 bases between them. CDR1 is SGHDT, CDR2 YYEEEE, per germline. The CDR3 loop spans 11 amino acids.

This clonotype was observed a handful of times. The chain is built from TRBV5-8 and TRBJ1-6; TRBD1 might be the D (5 bases). The CDR3 is 14 residues long. Trimming pared 2 bases from V and 10 bases from J, leaving 13 bases between. Germline V gives CDR1 SGHTS, CDR2 YDEGEE. CDR3 loop: CASSLFAGQSPLHF. The CDR3, as DNA: TGTGCCAGCAGCTTATTTGCAGGGCAATCACCCCTCCACTTT.

This clonotype was found a few times. V usage is TRBV6-5 and J usage is TRBJ2-2; a possible D gene is TRBD2 (7 bases). Trimming took 4 bases from V and 0 from J, leaving 12 bases between them. CDR1 is MNHEY and CDR2 is SVGAGI in the germline V gene. This CDR3 is 16 amino acids long. This CDR3 reads CASSSRGGANTGELFF. The CDR3 DNA follows: TGTGCCAGCAGTTCAAGGGGGGGGGCGAACACCGGGGAGCTGTTTTTT.